The clone carrying this T cell receptor beta chain was found many times. Its matching antigen is unknown. Between 20,000 and 1,000,000 sorted cells, with 10%, 30% or 50% RNA, yielded naive CD8 libraries. Sorted naive CD8 T cells were those defined as CD8+CD4-CCR7+CD45RA+. Listed TCR primers, together with previously described methods, were used for the bulk TCR libraries. TCRdb recomputed calls from the PCR reads with MiXCR, one row per CDR3 protein. The repertoire holds just under 650,000 distinct CDR3 sequences, with about 20% as singletons. This sample was taken from a study of molecular identifiers for immune sequencing clone quantification. The CDR3 consists of 16 residues. Looked up from germline, CDR1 is MNHEY and CDR2 is SVGEGT. V gave up 2 bases and J gave up 5 bases, with 16 bases separating them. Study-level results: Same-barcode identical TCR molecules could make highly expanded clones look smaller than they are.

The source material was naive CD8+ T cells from blood, with Jurkat cell RNA spiked in. Indicated subset: FACS-sorted CD8+CD4-CCR7+CD45RA+ naive T cells. The chain couples TRBV6-2 or TRBV6-3 to TRBJ1-5, with D possibly being TRBD1 (6 bases). The receptor comes from a human donor in good health. Some libraries in this study had Jurkat cell RNA spiked in. CDR3 region: CASSYPRGGQDQPQHF. The CDR3 coding sequence is TGTGCCAGCAGTTACCCGCGGGGGGGGCAGGATCAGCCCCAGCATTTT.